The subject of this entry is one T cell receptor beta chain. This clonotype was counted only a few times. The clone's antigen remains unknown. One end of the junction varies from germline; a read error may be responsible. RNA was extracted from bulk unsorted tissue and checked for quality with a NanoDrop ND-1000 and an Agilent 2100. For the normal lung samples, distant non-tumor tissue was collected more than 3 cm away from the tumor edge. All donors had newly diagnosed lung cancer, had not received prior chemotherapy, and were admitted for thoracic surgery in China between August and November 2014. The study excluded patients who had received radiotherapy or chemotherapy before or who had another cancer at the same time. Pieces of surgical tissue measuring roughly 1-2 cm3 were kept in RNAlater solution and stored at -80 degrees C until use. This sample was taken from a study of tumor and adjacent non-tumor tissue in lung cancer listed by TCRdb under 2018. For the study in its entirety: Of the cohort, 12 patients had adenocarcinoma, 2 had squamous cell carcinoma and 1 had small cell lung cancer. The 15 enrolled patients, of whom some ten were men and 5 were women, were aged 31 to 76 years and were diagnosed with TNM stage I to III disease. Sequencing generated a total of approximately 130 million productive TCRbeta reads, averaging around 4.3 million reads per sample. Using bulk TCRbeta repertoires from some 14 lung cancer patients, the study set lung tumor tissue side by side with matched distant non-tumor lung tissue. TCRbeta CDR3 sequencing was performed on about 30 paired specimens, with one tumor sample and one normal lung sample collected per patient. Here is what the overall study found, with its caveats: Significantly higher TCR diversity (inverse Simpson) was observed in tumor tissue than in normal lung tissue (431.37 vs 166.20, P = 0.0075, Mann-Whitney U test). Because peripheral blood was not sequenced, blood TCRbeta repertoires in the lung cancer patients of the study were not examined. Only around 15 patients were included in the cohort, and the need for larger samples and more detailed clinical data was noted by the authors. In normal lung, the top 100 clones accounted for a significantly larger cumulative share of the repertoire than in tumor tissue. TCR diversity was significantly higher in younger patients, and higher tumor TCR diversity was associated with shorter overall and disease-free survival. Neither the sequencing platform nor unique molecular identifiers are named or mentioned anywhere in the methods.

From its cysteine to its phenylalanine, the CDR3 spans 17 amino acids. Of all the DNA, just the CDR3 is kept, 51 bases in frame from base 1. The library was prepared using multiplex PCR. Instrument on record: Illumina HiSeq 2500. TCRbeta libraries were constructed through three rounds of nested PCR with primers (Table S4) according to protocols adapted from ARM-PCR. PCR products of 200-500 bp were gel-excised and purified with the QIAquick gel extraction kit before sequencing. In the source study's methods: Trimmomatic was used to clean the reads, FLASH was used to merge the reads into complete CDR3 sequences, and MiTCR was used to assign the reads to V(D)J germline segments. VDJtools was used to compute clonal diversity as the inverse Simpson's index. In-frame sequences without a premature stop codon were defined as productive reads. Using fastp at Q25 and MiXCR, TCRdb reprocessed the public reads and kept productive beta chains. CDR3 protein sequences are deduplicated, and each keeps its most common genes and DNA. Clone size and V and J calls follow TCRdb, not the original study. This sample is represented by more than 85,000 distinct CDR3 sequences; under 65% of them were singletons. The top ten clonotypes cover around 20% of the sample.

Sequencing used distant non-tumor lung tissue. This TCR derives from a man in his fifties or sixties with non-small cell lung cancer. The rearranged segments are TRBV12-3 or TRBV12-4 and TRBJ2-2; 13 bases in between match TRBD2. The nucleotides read TGTGCCAGCAGTTGGTCGACTAGCGGGAGGAACGCCGGGGAGCTGTTTTTT. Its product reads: CASSWSTSGRNAGELFF.